This entry features one T cell receptor (beta chain) sequence. Its target is not known. The data were obtained in a study of cytomegalovirus exposure and HLA in healthy donors. Study-wide results and limits: V- and J-gene trimming of TCR beta was linked (in a later analysis) to a missense DCLRE1C variant. Within an earlier analysis, most TCR beta V segments proved productive either about 90% or about 30% of the time.

Researchers ran the PCR with 60 Vbeta and 13 Jbeta primers. TCRdb's table, derived via immunoSEQ multiplex PCR, lists solely in-frame clones and lacks some. The data contain roughly 190,000 clones, approximately 78% of them singletons. The CDR3 covers 12 residues. Trimming stripped 4 bases from V and 7 bases from J, with 13 bases between. Germline values: CDR1 GTSNPN, CDR2 SVGIG (reference sequence). This chain connects TRBV30 to TRBJ1-2, with D tentatively TRBD1 (6 bases). The clonotype was recovered from a woman aged 25 to 45 in good health and CMV-seropositive. The specimen sequenced was PBMCs. CDR3 coding DNA: TGTGCCTGGACCCGGGGGGGCCTTGGCTACACCTTC. It translates to CAWTRGGLGYTF.